The 11 T cell receptor beta chains reported below all come from one sample, sequenced in a study of hypomethylating agent response in myelodysplastic syndrome. Clones were read by immunoSEQ multiplex PCR, and TCRdb kept only the in-frame ones, dropping some. This table has roughly 9,800 clones, under 85% appearing once. Material: bone marrow, obtained before or after starting hypomethylating agent treatment for myelodysplastic syndrome (not recorded which). These receptors came from a human donor with myelodysplastic syndrome.

The rearrangement joins TRBV10-3 to TRBJ2-3; 7 nucleotides agree with TRBD2. The CDR3 is 19 residues long. The J segment lost 0 bases and the V segment lost 0 bases, leaving 12 bases of the junction unmatched. Germline V gene data show CDR1 as ENHRY and CDR2 as SYGVKD. CDR3 residues: CAISESRQRGYTSTDTQYF. Here the CDR3 DNA reads TGTGCCATCAGTGAGTCAAGGCAGCGGGGATATACTAGCACAGATACGCAGTATTTT.

The chain has TRBV7-6 and TRBJ1-2; possibly TRBD1 for D (6 bases). CDR1 SGHVS and CDR2 FNYEAQ come from the germline V gene. The CDR3 has 15 residues. Between the trimmed V and J ends, which lost 2 bases and 7 bases, there was a span of 17 bases. CDR3 sequence: CASSLNFGGRGGYTF. In DNA form, the CDR3 reads TGTGCCAGCAGCTTAAATTTCGGGGGCCGAGGTGGCTACACCTTC.

The rearrangement joins TRBV11-2 to TRBJ2-7; 16 bases fit TRBD2. Germline-derived CDR1 and CDR2 are SGHAT and FQNNGV. There are 17 residues in the CDR3. Trimming took 5 bases from V and 10 from J; bases not matched to a gene: 14. The CDR3 is CASSPGTSGGANRVQYF. CDR3 sequence (DNA): TGTGCCAGCAGCCCTGGGACTAGCGGGGGGGCTAATCGGGTTCAGTACTTC.

J is TRBJ1-5 and V is TRBV6-1; 7 bases agree with TRBD1. The CDR3 covers 16 residues. Trimming cost V 1 base and J 2 bases; bases outside gene matches: 5. Looked up from germline, CDR1 is MNHNS and CDR2 is SASEGT. The CDR3, as DNA: TGTGCCAGCAGTGAAGTCGGAACAGGGGGCAATCAGCCCCAGCATTTT. The encoded protein is CASSEVGTGGNQPQHF.

The chain recombines TRBV7-8 with TRBJ2-5; possibly TRBD2 for D (7 bases). This CDR3 comprises 17 residues. CDR1 and CDR2 (germline): SGHVS, FQNEAQ. V shed 7 bases and J shed 5 bases, with 26 bases lying between them. For the CDR3, the DNA is TGTGCCAGCACTCTTAGGGGAGGGCGGGGGCGAGGGGAGACCCAGTACTTC. Protein: CASTLRGGRGRGETQYF. The variable domain in full, completed from reference TRBV7-8 and TRBJ2-5, reads GAGVSQSPRYKVAKRGQDVALRCDPISGHVSLFWYQQALGQGPEFLTYFQNEAQLDKSGLPSDRFFAERPEGSVSTLKIQRTQQEDSAVYLCASTLRGGRGRGETQYFGPGTRLLVL.

The chain recombines TRBV18 with TRBJ2-3; either TRBD1 or TRBD2 may fit D (5 bases each). The germline V gene has CDR1 KGHSH and CDR2 LQKENI. V was clipped by 2 bases and J by 0 bases, with 9 bases between them. The CDR3 length is 15 residues. The CDR3 DNA reads as TGTGCCAGCTCACCATCCGGGGCTAGCACAGATACGCAGTATTTT. This encodes CASSPSGASTDTQYF.

The rearrangement joins TRBV28 to TRBJ2-7; the match to TRBD2 covers 8 bases. V gave up 9 bases and J gave up 2 bases; unmatched junction bases: 6. Germline lookup yields CDR1 MDHEN and CDR2 SYDVKM. The CDR3 is 13 residues long. The CDR3 DNA reads as TGTGCCAGTCTAGCGGGCCGAGCCTACGAGCAGTACTTC. Translating gives CASLAGRAYEQYF.

The genes are TRBV6-1 and TRBJ1-5; possible D gene TRBD1, 5 bases. V shed 1 base and J shed 3 bases, with 13 bases lying between them. The CDR3 spans 16 residues. Germline values: CDR1 MNHNS, CDR2 SASEGT. The CDR3 region is CASSEGGRGLNQPQHF. The DNA of the CDR3 is TGTGCCAGCAGTGAAGGGGGACGAGGACTCAATCAGCCCCAGCATTTT.

Only one count was recorded for this clone. The chain combines TRBV5-4 with TRBJ2-7, with a weak D call TRBD2 (6 bases). From germline, CDR1 is SGHNT and CDR2 YYREEE (reference sequence). CDR3 length: 14 residues. Trimming stripped 0 bases from V and 7 bases from J, with 14 bases between. Written as DNA, the CDR3 is TGTGCCAGCAGCTTGGAAGGGCGGGCGGGAGAGCAGTACTTC. It yields the protein CASSLEGRAGEQYF.

The chain links TRBV29-1 to TRBJ2-1; TRBD2 matches at 8 bases. J was trimmed by 7 bases and V by 7 bases; bases with no gene match: 15. The V gene's germline CDR1 is SQVTM and CDR2 ANQGSEA. This CDR3 has 15 residues. The CDR3 DNA reads as TGCAGCGCTCATGTCGCCGGGACTAGAGGTAATGAGCAGTTCTTC. Translation gives CSAHVAGTRGNEQFF.

The genes are TRBV6-1 and TRBJ2-5; TRBD2 agrees at 11 bases. The CDR3 length is 15 residues. J lost 1 base, V lost 5 bases, and 3 bases had no gene match. Germline CDR1 and CDR2: MNHNS and SASEGT. The chain's CDR3 is CASSKTSGAQETQYF. The CDR3 nucleotides read TGTGCCAGCAGTAAGACTAGCGGGGCCCAAGAGACCCAGTACTTC.